The rows below give T cell receptor beta chains drawn from one sample of a study of blood T cell repertoires in COVID-19. Generated by immunoSEQ multiplex PCR, the TCRdb table keeps only in-frame clones and is missing some. Of tens of thousands of clones listed, over 75% were seen once; the top ten hold about a tenth. Material: peripheral blood. These receptors all stem from an older man with active or convalescent COVID-19. Each CDR3 is given with its conserved first and last residue. A D gene is named only where the DNA matches it firmly. Clone size is stated in some rows and not others, as once, few, many or a class when expanded.

>.|TRBJ1-2|TRBV19|TRBD1
CASSTTGGLNYGYTF
TGTGCCAGTAGTACGACAGGGGGCCTGAACTATGGCTACACCTTC
>.|TRBJ1-5|TRBV19|.
CASSNQGLNQPQHF
TGTGCCAGTAGTAACCAGGGTCTCAATCAGCCCCAGCATTTT
>.|TRBJ1-1|TRBV5-5|.
CASSSPGGGNTEAFF
TGTGCCAGCAGCTCGCCTGGGGGCGGGAACACTGAAGCTTTCTTT
>.|TRBJ2-7|TRBV6-2/TRBV6-3|TRBD2
CASSLTTSGPSSQYF
TGTGCCAGCAGTTTGACGACTAGCGGGCCCTCGTCGCAGTACTTC
>few|TRBJ2-1|TRBV18|TRBD2
CASSPQSLLAGDEQFF
TGTGCCAGCTCACCCCAGAGTCTACTAGCGGGAGATGAGCAGTTCTTC
>.|TRBJ1-1|TRBV5-4|.
CASSLGQRNTEAFF
TGTGCCAGCAGCTTAGGACAGCGGAACACTGAAGCTTTCTTT
>.|TRBJ2-7|TRBV2|.
CASSESEGSYEQYF
TGTGCCAGCAGTGAATCAGAGGGTTCCTACGAGCAGTACTTC
>once|TRBJ2-7|TRBV3-1/TRBV3-2|TRBD1
CASSPTGDEQYF
TGTGCCAGCAGCCCAACAGGGGACGAGCAGTACTTC
>.|TRBJ2-5|TRBV9|TRBD2
CASSEGTSGGQETQYF
TGTGCCAGCAGCGAGGGGACTAGCGGGGGCCAGGAGACCCAGTACTTC
>.|TRBJ1-5|TRBV30|.
CAWTRGGNQPQHF
TGTGCCTGGACCAGGGGCGGCAATCAGCCCCAGCATTTT
>few|TRBJ2-7|TRBV27|.
CASSLFRGSPYEQYF
TGTGCCAGCAGTTTATTTCGGGGGTCCCCCTACGAGCAGTACTTC
>few|TRBJ1-4|TRBV6-5|TRBD1
CASRTGGAGEKLFF
TGTGCCAGCAGGACAGGGGGCGCGGGTGAAAAACTGTTTTTT
>.|TRBJ1-1|TRBV28|.
CATPGLQNTEAFF
TGTGCCACACCGGGACTCCAGAACACTGAAGCTTTCTTT
>.|TRBJ1-1|TRBV7-9|.
CASSLDGLDGAFF
TGTGCCAGCAGCTTAGACGGATTAGACGGGGCTTTCTTT
>few|TRBJ2-2|TRBV14|.
CASSRQRGLAPTGELFF
TGTGCCAGCAGCCGTCAAAGGGGTTTGGCACCCACCGGGGAGCTGTTTTTT
>.|TRBJ1-6|TRBV7-2|.
CASSLGTHNSPLHF
TGTGCCAGCAGCTTGGGCACCCATAATTCACCCCTCCACTTT
>once|TRBJ1-1|TRBV28|.
CASSFRENTEAFF
TGTGCCAGCAGTTTCCGGGAGAACACTGAAGCTTTCTTT
>once|TRBJ1-5|TRBV15|.
CATSRDLRGGQPQHF
TGTGCCACCAGCAGAGATCTCAGGGGTGGGCAGCCCCAGCATTTT
>.|TRBJ2-5|TRBV24-1|.
CATSDGGSQYF
TGTGCCACCAGTGATGGGGGGAGCCAGTACTTC
>once|TRBJ2-1|TRBV5-4|TRBD2
CASSLDSGSYNEQFF
TGTGCCAGCAGCTTGGATAGCGGGAGTTACAATGAGCAGTTCTTC
>.|TRBJ2-1|TRBV4-2|.
CASSLGSPSDEQFF
TGTGCCAGCAGCCTTGGGAGTCCTTCGGATGAGCAGTTCTTC
>.|TRBJ1-2|TRBV29-1|.
CSVVGSLYGYTF
TGCAGCGTTGTCGGGAGCCTCTACGGCTACACCTTC
>once|TRBJ1-3|TRBV9|.
CASSPDYREVYF
TGTGCCAGCAGCCCTGACTACCGGGAGGTATATTTT
>once|TRBJ2-7|TRBV13|TRBD1
CASSAGQGVHEQYF
TGTGCCAGCAGCGCAGGACAGGGGGTCCACGAGCAGTACTTC
>.|TRBJ2-7|TRBV28|TRBD1
CASSFQGGQGAQYF
TGTGCCAGCAGTTTTCAGGGGGGACAGGGTGCGCAGTACTTC
>.|TRBJ1-6|TRBV5-1|.
CASSLIDPPGSPLHF
TGCGCCAGCAGCTTGATCGATCCACCAGGGTCACCCCTCCACTTT
>few|TRBJ1-5|TRBV10-3|.
CAISGAWSNQPQHF
TGTGCCATCAGTGGGGCGTGGAGCAATCAGCCCCAGCATTTT
>.|TRBJ1-1|TRBV5-1|TRBD1
CASSLATGYTEAFF
TGCGCCAGCAGCTTGGCGACAGGGTACACTGAAGCTTTCTTT
>.|TRBJ2-7|TRBV9|.
CASSVVYASDEQYF
TGTGCCAGCAGCGTAGTTTATGCTAGCGACGAGCAGTACTTC
>once|TRBJ1-1|TRBV7-3|.
CASSLTGGPGTEAFF
TGTGCCAGCAGCTTAACGGGAGGGCCGGGCACTGAAGCTTTCTTT
>once|TRBJ1-5|TRBV4-2|TRBD1
CASSPQDRQGNQPQHF
TGTGCCAGCAGCCCCCAAGACCGACAGGGTAACCAGCCCCAGCATTTT
>.|TRBJ2-7|TRBV6-2/TRBV6-3|.
CASSSRTNLRDEQYF
TGTGCCAGCAGTTCTCGGACTAACCTCCGGGACGAGCAGTACTTC
>.|TRBJ2-3|TRBV3-1/TRBV3-2|.
CASSQDMSTDTQYF
TGTGCCAGCAGCCAAGATATGTCCACAGATACGCAGTATTTT
>.|TRBJ2-5|TRBV28|.
CAVRGREEETQYF
TGTGCCGTAAGGGGGAGAGAAGAAGAGACCCAGTACTTC
>.|TRBJ2-5|TRBV13|TRBD2
CASSPSGSGEETQYF
TGTGCCAGCAGCCCCAGCGGTAGCGGGGAAGAGACCCAGTACTTC
>.|TRBJ1-1|TRBV5-1|.
CASSLDYGGDTEAFF
TGCGCCAGCAGCTTGGATTATGGGGGGGACACTGAAGCTTTCTTT
>.|TRBJ2-3|TRBV6-2/TRBV6-3|.
CASSYVPGVGADTQYF
TGTGCCAGCAGTTACGTGCCAGGCGTCGGCGCAGATACGCAGTATTTT
>few|TRBJ1-3|TRBV18|.
CASSPSGNTIYF
TGTGCCAGCTCACCGAGTGGAAACACCATATATTTT
>.|TRBJ2-5|TRBV2|.
CASSESSSRGTQYF
TGTGCCAGCAGTGAATCTTCTAGCCGCGGGACCCAGTACTTC
>.|TRBJ2-3|TRBV10-3|.
CAMRGGDTDTQYF
TGTGCCATGAGGGGGGGGGACACAGATACGCAGTATTTT
>.|TRBJ1-6|TRBV20-1|.
CSATEQGRSSPLHF
TGCAGTGCTACTGAACAGGGTAGAAGCTCACCCCTCCACTTT
>.|TRBJ1-3|TRBV7-9|.
CASNLGQHSGNTIYF
TGTGCCAGCAACCTAGGACAGCACTCTGGAAACACCATATATTTT
>few|TRBJ1-2|TRBV10-3|TRBD1
CATQGGTGSNYGYTF
TGTGCCACCCAAGGAGGGACAGGCTCTAACTATGGCTACACCTTC
>.|TRBJ2-7|TRBV6-6|.
CASSYSLAVSYEQYF
TGTGCCAGCAGTTACTCGCTAGCAGTTAGCTACGAGCAGTACTTC
>.|TRBJ1-4|TRBV5-1|.
CASSSGHSDEKLFF
TGCGCCAGCAGCTCGGGACATAGTGACGAAAAACTGTTTTTT
>few|TRBJ1-4|TRBV9|TRBD1
CASSKWDSPTNEKLFF
TGTGCCAGCAGCAAATGGGACAGCCCAACTAATGAAAAACTGTTTTTT
>.|TRBJ2-3|TRBV29-1|TRBD2
CSVEMRLARGTQYF
TGCAGCGTTGAAATGCGACTAGCCCGGGGGACGCAGTATTTT
>.|TRBJ2-1|TRBV2|.
CASSETTGSSYNEQFF
TGTGCCAGCAGTGAAACCACCGGGAGCTCCTACAATGAGCAGTTCTTC
>.|TRBJ2-5|TRBV25-1|TRBD1
CASSEPPSYRGAETQYF
TGTGCCAGCAGTGAACCCCCTTCCTACAGGGGCGCGGAGACCCAGTACTTC
>.|TRBJ1-2|TRBV29-1|.
CSVDTGNYGYTF
TGCAGCGTTGATACAGGGAACTATGGCTACACCTTC
>.|TRBJ1-5|TRBV29-1|.
CSVAAGASSNQPQHF
TGCAGCGTTGCGGCAGGGGCTTCTAGCAATCAGCCCCAGCATTTT
>many|TRBJ1-6|TRBV10-1|.
CASSAAGNSPLHF
TGCGCCAGCAGTGCGGCAGGGAATTCACCCCTCCACTTT
>.|TRBJ1-2|TRBV6-5|TRBD1
CASSHRGIGTALYTF
TGTGCCAGCAGCCACCGGGGTATAGGGACAGCTCTCTACACCTTC
>once|TRBJ1-3|TRBV16|.
CASSPRPQGTGNTIYF
TGTGCCAGCAGCCCTCGCCCGCAGGGGACTGGAAACACCATATATTTT
>.|TRBJ1-1|TRBV4-3|TRBD1
CASSQDSGQLNTEAFF
TGCGCCAGCAGCCAAGATTCGGGACAGCTTAACACTGAAGCTTTCTTT
>.|TRBJ2-1|TRBV3-1/TRBV3-2|.
CASSPSNNEQFF
TGTGCCAGCAGCCCGAGTAACAATGAGCAGTTCTTC
>.|TRBJ1-5|TRBV4-1|TRBD1
CASSWTGDSNQPQHF
TGCGCCAGCAGCTGGACAGGGGATAGCAATCAGCCCCAGCATTTT
>.|TRBJ2-1|TRBV5-4|TRBD2
CASSSRLAGDNEQFF
TGTGCCAGCAGCTCCAGACTAGCGGGGGACAATGAGCAGTTCTTC
>.|TRBJ2-7|TRBV19|TRBD2
CASSIAASGSSYEQYF
TGTGCCAGTAGTATAGCCGCTAGCGGGAGTTCCTACGAGCAGTACTTC
>.|TRBJ2-7|TRBV2|.
CASRITLSSYEQYF
TGTGCCAGCAGGATCACCTTGAGCTCCTACGAGCAGTACTTC